This is a list of T cell receptor beta chains from one sample in a study of control samples from healthy donors and cancer patients. TCRdb keeps only in-frame clones here, not all; method: immunoSEQ multiplex PCR. The profile shows 75,000 to 90,000 clones, over 65% of them singletons. Sample: blood. Receptors originate from a woman in her thirties or forties in good health. The CDR3 runs from the conserved cysteine through the conserved F or W. A D gene is named only where the DNA matches it firmly. Not all rows give a size; the values are once, few, many and, for expanded clones, a class.

j_gene: TRBJ1-2
d_gene: -
v_gene: TRBV9
abundance: -
CDR3nt: TGTGCCAGCAGCGTAGGATGGGGCTACACCTTC
CDR3aa: CASSVGWGYTF

j_gene: TRBJ2-5
d_gene: -
v_gene: TRBV27
abundance: -
CDR3nt: TGTGCCAGCAGTTTACCAGGGCAAGAGACCCAGTACTTC
CDR3aa: CASSLPGQETQYF

j_gene: TRBJ2-2
d_gene: TRBD2
v_gene: TRBV14
abundance: -
CDR3nt: TGTGCCAGCAGCCGACTAGCGGGGGACCGCGGGGAGCTGTTTTTT
CDR3aa: CASSRLAGDRGELFF

j_gene: TRBJ1-1
d_gene: TRBD1
v_gene: TRBV10-3
abundance: once
CDR3nt: TGTGCCATCAGTGAGAACAGGGGCACTGAAGCTTTCTTT
CDR3aa: CAISENRGTEAFF

j_gene: TRBJ2-1
d_gene: -
v_gene: TRBV19
abundance: -
CDR3nt: TGTGCCAGTAGTATCGGTTCCGGGGTTCTACACAATGAGCAGTTCTTC
CDR3aa: CASSIGSGVLHNEQFF

j_gene: TRBJ2-7
d_gene: TRBD1
v_gene: TRBV6-2/TRBV6-3
abundance: -
CDR3nt: TGTGCCAGCAGCGCCGATGGGACAGGGGAGCATTACGAGCAGTACTTC
CDR3aa: CASSADGTGEHYEQYF

j_gene: TRBJ2-7
d_gene: TRBD1
v_gene: TRBV6-5
abundance: once
CDR3nt: TGTGCCAGCTACTTTGACAGGGCCGGCACCTACGAGCAGTACTTC
CDR3aa: CASYFDRAGTYEQYF

j_gene: TRBJ2-7
d_gene: TRBD2
v_gene: TRBV5-6
abundance: -
CDR3nt: TGTGCCAGCAGCTTGGTGGCTAGCGGGGGGCCGGAGCAGTACTTC
CDR3aa: CASSLVASGGPEQYF

j_gene: TRBJ1-3
d_gene: -
v_gene: TRBV10-3
abundance: -
CDR3nt: TGTGCCATCAGTGAGAACTACGGCAGCCTTGGAAACACCATATATTTT
CDR3aa: CAISENYGSLGNTIYF

j_gene: TRBJ1-2
d_gene: TRBD1
v_gene: TRBV24-1
abundance: -
CDR3nt: TGTGCCACCAGTGACCCTGACAGGGGTTATGGCTACACCTTC
CDR3aa: CATSDPDRGYGYTF

j_gene: TRBJ1-1
d_gene: -
v_gene: TRBV19
abundance: -
CDR3nt: TGTGCCAGTGGAACCCTGCGGAGCACTGAAGCTTTCTTT
CDR3aa: CASGTLRSTEAFF

j_gene: TRBJ2-7
d_gene: -
v_gene: TRBV2
abundance: -
CDR3nt: TGTGCCAGCAGGGAGGACTCTTCCTACGAGCAGTACTTC
CDR3aa: CASREDSSYEQYF

j_gene: TRBJ2-2
d_gene: -
v_gene: TRBV30
abundance: -
CDR3nt: TGTGCCTGGACCCCTCCCCCAGGGATGGCCGGGGAGCTGTTTTTT
CDR3aa: CAWTPPPGMAGELFF

j_gene: TRBJ2-6
d_gene: -
v_gene: TRBV5-1
abundance: -
CDR3nt: TGCGCCAGCAGCGCTGGCTCTGGGGCCAACGTCCTGACTTTC
CDR3aa: CASSAGSGANVLTF

j_gene: TRBJ2-1
d_gene: -
v_gene: TRBV4-1
abundance: -
CDR3nt: TGCGCCAGCAGCCAGAACAATGAGCAGTTCTTC
CDR3aa: CASSQNNEQFF

j_gene: TRBJ1-5
d_gene: -
v_gene: TRBV7-2
abundance: few
CDR3nt: TGTGCCAGCAGCACACAGGGTTACCAGCCCCAGCATTTT
CDR3aa: CASSTQGYQPQHF

j_gene: TRBJ2-5
d_gene: -
v_gene: TRBV5-1
abundance: -
CDR3nt: TGCGCCAGCAGCTTGGCTGGGCAGAGTCAAGAGACCCAGTACTTC
CDR3aa: CASSLAGQSQETQYF

j_gene: TRBJ1-2
d_gene: TRBD1
v_gene: TRBV5-4
abundance: -
CDR3nt: TGTGCCAGCAGCCCCGGGACAGGGATCGGCTACACCTTC
CDR3aa: CASSPGTGIGYTF

j_gene: TRBJ2-7
d_gene: TRBD1
v_gene: TRBV6-5
abundance: once
CDR3nt: TGTGCCAGCAGTACAGGGGACAGCTCCTACGAGCAGTACTTC
CDR3aa: CASSTGDSSYEQYF

j_gene: TRBJ2-7
d_gene: TRBD1
v_gene: TRBV27
abundance: -
CDR3nt: TGTGCCAGCAGTTTAAATTCAGGGGGCTCCTACGAGCAGTACTTC
CDR3aa: CASSLNSGGSYEQYF

j_gene: TRBJ2-1
d_gene: TRBD2
v_gene: TRBV7-9
abundance: -
CDR3nt: TGTGCCAGCAGCCGCGGGGGGCTCTCCTACAATGAGCAGTTCTTC
CDR3aa: CASSRGGLSYNEQFF

j_gene: TRBJ2-3
d_gene: TRBD2
v_gene: TRBV3-1/TRBV3-2
abundance: -
CDR3nt: TGTGCCAGCAGCCAAGTGAAACTAGCGGGGGGGCGGACAGATACGCAGTATTTT
CDR3aa: CASSQVKLAGGRTDTQYF

j_gene: TRBJ2-4
d_gene: -
v_gene: TRBV18
abundance: -
CDR3nt: TGTGCCAGCTCACCGGGCCACCCCAGGGAATTTGCCTTC
CDR3aa: CASSPGHPREFAF

j_gene: TRBJ1-4
d_gene: -
v_gene: TRBV7-3
abundance: -
CDR3nt: TGTGCCAGCAGCCGGGGGAGTGGTGAAAAACTGTTTTTT
CDR3aa: CASSRGSGEKLFF

j_gene: TRBJ2-7
d_gene: TRBD1
v_gene: TRBV29-1
abundance: -
CDR3nt: TGCAGCGTAGAGACAGGGGAGGCCTACGAGCAGTACTTC
CDR3aa: CSVETGEAYEQYF

j_gene: TRBJ1-4
d_gene: -
v_gene: TRBV6-5
abundance: -
CDR3nt: TGTGCCAGCAGCCAACTACGGAGGAAACTGTTTTTT
CDR3aa: CASSQLRRKLFF

j_gene: TRBJ2-3
d_gene: TRBD2
v_gene: TRBV2
abundance: once
CDR3nt: TGTGCCAGCGAGTCCCCCGTATCTAGCGGGGGCACAGATACGCAGTATTTT
CDR3aa: CASESPVSSGGTDTQYF

j_gene: TRBJ2-1
d_gene: TRBD2
v_gene: TRBV27
abundance: few
CDR3nt: TGTGCCAGCAGTTCCCTAGCGGGGTTAAGCTACAATGAGCAGTTCTTC
CDR3aa: CASSSLAGLSYNEQFF

j_gene: TRBJ1-3
d_gene: -
v_gene: TRBV3-1/TRBV3-2
abundance: -
CDR3nt: TGTGCCAGCAGCCAGGGGGTCGTCTCTGGAAACACCATATATTTT
CDR3aa: CASSQGVVSGNTIYF